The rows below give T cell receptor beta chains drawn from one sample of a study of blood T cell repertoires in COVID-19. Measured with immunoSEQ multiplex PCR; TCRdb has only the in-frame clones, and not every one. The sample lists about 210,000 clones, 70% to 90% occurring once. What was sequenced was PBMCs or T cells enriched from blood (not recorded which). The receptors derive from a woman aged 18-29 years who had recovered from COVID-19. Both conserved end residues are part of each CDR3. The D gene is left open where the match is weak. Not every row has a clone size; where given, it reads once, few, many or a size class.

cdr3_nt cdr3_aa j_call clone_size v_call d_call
TGTGCCTGGGAGATGTTGGCAGGAGGAGAAACTGAAGCTTTCTTT CAWEMLAGGETEAFF TRBJ1-1 NA TRBV30 NA
TGTGCCAGCAGTCTCCCCCCAGGATCGGGGAATCAGCCCCAGCATTTT CASSLPPGSGNQPQHF TRBJ1-5 NA TRBV6-4 NA
TGTGCCAGCTCACCAACAGGGAAGTATGTGGAAGCTTTCTTT CASSPTGKYVEAFF TRBJ1-1 NA TRBV18 NA
TGTGCCAGTAGCCCGACTAGCGGGGGGCCATACAATGAGCAGTTCTTC CASSPTSGGPYNEQFF TRBJ2-1 NA TRBV19 TRBD2
TGTGCCAGCAGCGCGCTAGCGGGGAAAGAGACCCAGTACTTC CASSALAGKETQYF TRBJ2-5 NA TRBV5-4 TRBD2
TGTGCCAGCAGCTTAACGGGGGGGCAAGAGACCCAGTACTTC CASSLTGGQETQYF TRBJ2-5 NA TRBV7-3 TRBD2
TGTGCCAGCAGCCAACTTGACAGGGTCTTGCTGTTTTTT CASSQLDRVLLFF TRBJ1-4 NA TRBV4-2 TRBD1
TGCGCCAGCAGAAGAGAGAGCACTGAAGCTTTCTTT CASRRESTEAFF TRBJ1-1 NA TRBV5-1 NA
TGTGCCAGCAGCGCGGGGAGGGGGTATGGGGAAAAACTGTTTTTT CASSAGRGYGEKLFF TRBJ1-4 NA TRBV9 NA
TGTGCCTGGAGTACGGGGGGAGGACAGTTATATGGCTACACCTTC CAWSTGGGQLYGYTF TRBJ1-2 NA TRBV30 NA
TGTGCCAGCTCACCACCCCTTGGGGGCGCTCGTGGAAACACCATATATTTT CASSPPLGGARGNTIYF TRBJ1-3 NA TRBV18 NA
TGTGCCAGCAGCTCACGACGTGCGGGGAACTATGGCTACACCTTC CASSSRRAGNYGYTF TRBJ1-2 once TRBV7-2 NA
TGTGCCAGCAGTTCAAACCGGGGACTAGCGGGGGGTCGTGTGATAGCAGATACGCAGTATTTT CASSSNRGLAGGRVIADTQYF TRBJ2-3 once TRBV27 TRBD2
TGTGCCAGCAGCCAAGGAGCAGCTACAGACGGGGAGCTGTTTTTT CASSQGAATDGELFF TRBJ2-2 few TRBV3-1/TRBV3-2 NA
TGTGCCAGCAGTGGGATTGACAGAAATGGCTACACCTTC CASSGIDRNGYTF TRBJ1-2 NA TRBV28 NA
TGTGCCAGCAGTGAATCGACAGGGATTATTGAAAAACTGTTTTTT CASSESTGIIEKLFF TRBJ1-4 NA TRBV25-1 TRBD1
TGTGCCAGTAGTATTACGCAGGGAAACTACGAGCAGTACTTC CASSITQGNYEQYF TRBJ2-7 NA TRBV19 NA
TGTGCCAGCAGCCAAGGGGCCTCTGGAAACACCATATATTTT CASSQGASGNTIYF TRBJ1-3 NA TRBV3-1/TRBV3-2 NA
TGTGCCAGCAGCTTACGTACAGGGCGCCTCCACTTT CASSLRTGRLHF TRBJ1-6 NA TRBV7-9 NA
TGTGCCAGCAGCCGTACCCAGGGTAATTCACCCCTCCACTTT CASSRTQGNSPLHF TRBJ1-6 NA TRBV7-9 NA
TGCGCCAGCAGCTTAAGGGCAGGGGATTTGAGCACTGAAGCTTTCTTT CASSLRAGDLSTEAFF TRBJ1-1 NA TRBV5-1 NA
TGTGCCAGCAGCTTGGATCCGAATCAGCCCCAGCATTTT CASSLDPNQPQHF TRBJ1-5 NA TRBV5-4 NA
TGTGCCAGCAGTCAAGGGACAGCCGGTAGGAATTCACCCCTCCACTTT CASSQGTAGRNSPLHF TRBJ1-6 NA TRBV6-1 TRBD1
TGTGCCAGCAGGGACAGGGAAGGAGAGACCCAGTACTTC CASRDREGETQYF TRBJ2-5 NA TRBV2 TRBD1
TGTGCCAGCAGAACAGACAGGGGGCGGTATCTTGGCTACACCTTC CASRTDRGRYLGYTF TRBJ1-2 NA TRBV5-4 TRBD1
TGTGCCAGCAGCACACCTGGGGCCAACGTCCTGACTTTC CASSTPGANVLTF TRBJ2-6 NA TRBV7-9 NA
TGTGCCAGTAGTCCCGGGACAGAGCCTAGCACAGATACGCAGTATTTT CASSPGTEPSTDTQYF TRBJ2-3 NA TRBV19 TRBD1
TGTGCCAGCAGTCCCCAGGACAGAAATACCTACGAGCAGTACTTC CASSPQDRNTYEQYF TRBJ2-7 NA TRBV28 NA
TGTGCCAGCAGTTACCTGATAGCGGGCTTCTACGAGCAGTACTTC CASSYLIAGFYEQYF TRBJ2-7 once TRBV6-5 TRBD2
TGTGCTAGTGGTTTGGCCTTGCTCCGGACAGGGCAGGGCTACACCTTC CASGLALLRTGQGYTF TRBJ1-2 NA TRBV12-5 TRBD1
TGTGCCAGCAGCCCAACAAGGAACACTGAAGCTTTCTTT CASSPTRNTEAFF TRBJ1-1 few TRBV2 NA
TGTGCCACCACCCAGGGGGGTTTAGGCTATGGCTACACCTTC CATTQGGLGYGYTF TRBJ1-2 NA TRBV6-4 TRBD1
TGTGCCAGCTCCCCGGTACAGGTACCTCGCGGGGAGCTGTTTTTT CASSPVQVPRGELFF TRBJ2-2 NA TRBV18 NA
TGTGCCAGTAGTCTAGGACAGGACTTCAATGTTCAGTACTTC CASSLGQDFNVQYF TRBJ2-4 NA TRBV19 TRBD1
TGTGCCAGCGACAGGGTTGAAACGGGACCCTACGAGCAGTACTTC CASDRVETGPYEQYF TRBJ2-7 few TRBV2 TRBD1